This TCR beta chain was obtained from a study of blood T cell repertoires in COVID-19. Study information: Spain, Italy and the United States supplied samples that represented acute and convalescent COVID-19. PBMCs, B-cell-depleted T cells, or T cells provided the cDNA or gDNA that made up the material.

Source study methods: Counts of nucleated cells, estimated from reference gene primer amplification, were obtained. TCRdb's table, derived via immunoSEQ multiplex PCR, lists solely in-frame clones and lacks some. The V and J calls and the clone size are those of that table, but D and trimming were determined from the DNA. The table shows about 130,000 clones, with around 83% occurring only once. The material sequenced was peripheral blood. This clonotype originated in a woman between 50 and 59 years old with acute or convalescent COVID-19.

The chain's CDR3 is CASSHSNTGELFF. CDR3 sequence (DNA): TGTGCCAGCAGCCACTCTAACACCGGGGAGCTGTTTTTT. V gene TRBV3-1 (or the pseudogene TRBV3-2) combines with J gene TRBJ2-2, with D unclear. Germline CDR1 and CDR2: LGHDT and YNNKEL (reference sequence). V lost 3 bases and J lost 2, with 4 bases in between. CDR3 length equals 13 residues.